This TCR beta chain was identified during a study of spatial heterogeneity in lung cancer. Germline V CDR1 and CDR2: SQVTM, ANQGSEA. The CDR3 has 12 residues. Deletions cut 7 bases from V and 5 bases from J, with 14 bases between. TCRdb re-called the 5' RACE reads through MiXCR, storing one row per CDR3 protein. Of about 100,000 distinct CDR3 sequences listed, approximately 4.4% are singletons. Time point defined: sample taken at primary tumor resection. Study-level findings and limits: Alpha and beta chain coverage of tumor T cells was estimated at about 7.5% and 12%, respectively. Counts of expanded alpha and beta TCRs within tumors tracked the tumor nonsynonymous mutation count.

This clonotype was detected ten times or more. The antigen is not known. The V call is TRBV29-1, the J call TRBJ1-1; weak D call: TRBD1 (6 bases). This specimen consisted of lung tumor tissue, obtained at surgery. The clonotype originates from a male donor with early-stage non-small cell lung cancer. The CDR3 DNA reads as TGCAGCGGACTCACAGGGCCGACTGAAGCTTTCTTT. It specifies CSGLTGPTEAFF.